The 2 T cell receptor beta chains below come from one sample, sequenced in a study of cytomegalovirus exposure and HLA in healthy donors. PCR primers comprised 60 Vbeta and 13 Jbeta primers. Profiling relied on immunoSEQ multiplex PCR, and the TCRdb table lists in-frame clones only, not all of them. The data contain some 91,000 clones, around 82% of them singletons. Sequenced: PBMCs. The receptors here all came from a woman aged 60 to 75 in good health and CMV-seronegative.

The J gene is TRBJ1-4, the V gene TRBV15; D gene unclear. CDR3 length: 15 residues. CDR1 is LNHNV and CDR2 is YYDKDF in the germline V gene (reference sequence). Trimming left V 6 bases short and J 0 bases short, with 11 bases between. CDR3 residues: CATRSTAATNEKLFF. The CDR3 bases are TGTGCCACCAGAAGTACAGCTGCAACTAATGAAAAACTGTTTTTT.

CDR3 DNA: TGTGCCAGCAGCAGGACAGGGGATGAGACCCAGTACTTC. It translates to CASSRTGDETQYF. The chain combines TRBV7-6 with TRBJ2-5; 9 bases are a match to TRBD1. Germline loops: CDR1 SGHVS, CDR2 FNYEAQ. Germline trimming cut 5 bases from V and 5 bases from J; bases unmatched to any gene: 3. This CDR3 spans 13 amino acids.